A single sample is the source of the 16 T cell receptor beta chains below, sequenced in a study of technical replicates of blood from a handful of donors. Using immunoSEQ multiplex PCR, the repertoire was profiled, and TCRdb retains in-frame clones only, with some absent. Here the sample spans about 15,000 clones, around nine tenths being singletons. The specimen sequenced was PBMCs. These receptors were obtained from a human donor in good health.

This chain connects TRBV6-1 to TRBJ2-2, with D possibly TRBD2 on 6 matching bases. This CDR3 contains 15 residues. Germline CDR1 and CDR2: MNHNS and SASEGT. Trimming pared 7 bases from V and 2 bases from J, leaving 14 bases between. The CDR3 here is CASKGGAINTGELFF. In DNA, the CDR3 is TGTGCCAGCAAAGGAGGGGCAATTAACACCGGGGAGCTGTTTTTT.

As DNA, the CDR3 is TGCGCCAGCAGCCAAGCGAGGGATCAGCCCCAGCATTTT. This sequence encodes CASSQARDQPQHF. The chain uses TRBV4-1 and TRBJ1-5; D gene uncertain. Germline V CDR1 and CDR2: MGHRA, YSYEKL. Deletions cut 1 base from V and 5 bases from J, with 6 bases between. The CDR3 length is 13 residues.

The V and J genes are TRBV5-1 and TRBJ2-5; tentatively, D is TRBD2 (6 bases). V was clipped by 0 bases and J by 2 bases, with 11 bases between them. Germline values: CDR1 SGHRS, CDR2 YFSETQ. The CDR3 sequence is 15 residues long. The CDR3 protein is CASSLVAAGQETQYF. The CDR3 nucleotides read TGCGCCAGCAGCTTGGTCGCGGCGGGGCAAGAGACCCAGTACTTC.

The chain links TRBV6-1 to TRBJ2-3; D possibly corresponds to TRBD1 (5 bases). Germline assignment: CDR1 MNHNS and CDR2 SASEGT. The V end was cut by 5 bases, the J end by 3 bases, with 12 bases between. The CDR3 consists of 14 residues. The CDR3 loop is CASSWGPGTDTQYF. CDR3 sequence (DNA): TGTGCCAGCAGTTGGGGCCCGGGTACAGATACGCAGTATTTT.

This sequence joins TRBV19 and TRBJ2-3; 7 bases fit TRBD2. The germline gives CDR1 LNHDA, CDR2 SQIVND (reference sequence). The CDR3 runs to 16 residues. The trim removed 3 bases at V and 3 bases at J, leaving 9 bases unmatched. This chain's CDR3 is CASSILSGTGTDTQYF. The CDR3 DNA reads TGTGCCAGTAGTATTTTAAGCGGGACGGGGACAGATACGCAGTATTTT. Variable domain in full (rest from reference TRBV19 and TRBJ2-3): DGGITQSPKYLFRKEGQNVTLSCEQNLNHDAMYWYRQDPGQGLRLIYYSQIVNDFQKGDIAEGYSVSREKKESFPLTVTSAQKNPTAFYLCASSILSGTGTDTQYFGPGTRLTVL.

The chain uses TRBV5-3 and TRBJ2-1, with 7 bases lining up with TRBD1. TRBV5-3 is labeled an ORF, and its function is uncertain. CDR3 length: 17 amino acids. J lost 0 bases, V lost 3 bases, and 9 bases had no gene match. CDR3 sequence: CARSSLATGSSYNEQFF. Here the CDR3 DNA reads TGTGCCAGAAGCTCGCTGGCGACAGGGAGCTCCTACAATGAGCAGTTCTTC.

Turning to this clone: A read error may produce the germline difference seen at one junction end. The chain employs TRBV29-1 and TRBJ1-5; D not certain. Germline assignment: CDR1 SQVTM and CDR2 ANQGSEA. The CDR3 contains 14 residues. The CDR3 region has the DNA TGCAGCGTGTCGGATGTTGATAGCCATCAGCCCCAGCATTTT. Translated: CSVSDVDSHQPQHF.

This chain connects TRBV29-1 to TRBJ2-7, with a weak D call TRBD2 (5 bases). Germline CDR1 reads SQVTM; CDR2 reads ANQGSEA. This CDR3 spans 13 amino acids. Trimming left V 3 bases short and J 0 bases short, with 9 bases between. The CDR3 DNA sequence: TGCAGCGTTGAGAGGGATGGCTCCTACGAGCAGTACTTC. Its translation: CSVERDGSYEQYF.

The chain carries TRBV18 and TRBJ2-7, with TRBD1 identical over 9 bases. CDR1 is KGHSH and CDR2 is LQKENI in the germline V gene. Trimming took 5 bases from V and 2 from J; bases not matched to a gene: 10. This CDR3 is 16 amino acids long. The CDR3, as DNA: TGTGCCAGCTCATTTAACCGGGACAGGGTCCCCTACGAGCAGTACTTC. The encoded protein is CASSFNRDRVPYEQYF.

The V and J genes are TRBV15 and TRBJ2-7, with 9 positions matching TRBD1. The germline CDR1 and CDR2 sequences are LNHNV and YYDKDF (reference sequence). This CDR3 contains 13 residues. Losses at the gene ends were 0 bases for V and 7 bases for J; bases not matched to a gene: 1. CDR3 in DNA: TGTGCCACCAGCAGAGAGGGGACAGGGGAGCAGTACTTC. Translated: CATSREGTGEQYF.

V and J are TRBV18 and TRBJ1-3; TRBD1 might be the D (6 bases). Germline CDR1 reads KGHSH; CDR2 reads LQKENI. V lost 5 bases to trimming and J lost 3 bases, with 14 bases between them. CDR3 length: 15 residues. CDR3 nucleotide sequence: TGTGCCAGCTCAAGCGGCGCAGGGGTTGGAAACACCATATATTTT. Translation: CASSSGAGVGNTIYF.

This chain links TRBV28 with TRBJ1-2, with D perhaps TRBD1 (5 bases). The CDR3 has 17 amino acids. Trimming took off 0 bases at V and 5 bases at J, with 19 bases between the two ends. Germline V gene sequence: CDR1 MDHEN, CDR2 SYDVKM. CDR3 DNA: TGTGCCAGCAGTTTATGGGGCGGCGGTGAAGGGGATTATGGCTACACCTTC. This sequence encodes CASSLWGGGEGDYGYTF.

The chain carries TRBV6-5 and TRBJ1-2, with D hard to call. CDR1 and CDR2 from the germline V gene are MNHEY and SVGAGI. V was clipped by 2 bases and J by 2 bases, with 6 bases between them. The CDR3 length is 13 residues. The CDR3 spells CASSYGTNYGYTF. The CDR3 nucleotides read TGTGCCAGCAGTTACGGCACCAACTATGGCTACACCTTC.

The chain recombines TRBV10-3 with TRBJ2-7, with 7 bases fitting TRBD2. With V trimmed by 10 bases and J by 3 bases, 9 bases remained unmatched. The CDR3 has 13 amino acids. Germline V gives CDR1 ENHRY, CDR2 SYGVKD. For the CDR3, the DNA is TGTGCCACCCGGTGGGCGGGAGTCTACGAGCAGTACTTC. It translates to CATRWAGVYEQYF.

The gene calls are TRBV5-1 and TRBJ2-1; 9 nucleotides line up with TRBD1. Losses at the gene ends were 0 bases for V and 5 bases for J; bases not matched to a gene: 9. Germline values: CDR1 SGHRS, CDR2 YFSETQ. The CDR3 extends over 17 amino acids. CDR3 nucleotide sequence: TGCGCCAGCAGCTTGGTTTTCGGGACAGGGCCCGACAATGAGCAGTTCTTC. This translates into CASSLVFGTGPDNEQFF.

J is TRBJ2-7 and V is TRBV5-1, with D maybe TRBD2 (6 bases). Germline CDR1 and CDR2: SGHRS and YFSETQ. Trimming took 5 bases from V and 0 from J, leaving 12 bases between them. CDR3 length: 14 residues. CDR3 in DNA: TGCGCCAGCAGTTCAGCGGGTAGCTCCTACGAGCAGTACTTC. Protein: CASSSAGSSYEQYF.